The text below deals with one T cell receptor beta chain. Its antigen is still unknown. The data belong to a study of cytomegalovirus exposure and HLA in healthy donors. Study-level findings and limits: One variant, a missense change in DCLRE1C, was linked in a later analysis to TCR beta V- and J-gene trimming. HLA alleles were associated with 15,000 to 20,000 TCR beta sequences in a later analysis at 0.05 false discovery rate. The authors enumerated over 150 TCR beta chains as linked to cytomegalovirus. Within an earlier analysis, most TCR beta V segments proved productive either about 90% or about 30% of the time.

Primers for the PCR totalled 60 Vbeta and 13 Jbeta. Clones were read by immunoSEQ multiplex PCR, and TCRdb kept only the in-frame ones, dropping some. Of 200,000 to 250,000 clones in the sample, about 85% were seen once. The source of this sequence is a human donor in good health. Material: PBMCs.

The DNA for the CDR3 is TGTGCCAGCAGCGTAGGGGGACGGAGACAGGGAAGGATCGGGGCCAACGTCCTGACTTTC. This translates into CASSVGGRRQGRIGANVLTF. The chain recombines TRBV9 with TRBJ2-6, with TRBD1 matching over 7 bases. Germline CDR1 and CDR2: SGDLS and YYNGEE. The CDR3 is made up of 20 amino acids. With V trimmed by 0 bases and J by 4 bases, 16 bases remained unmatched.